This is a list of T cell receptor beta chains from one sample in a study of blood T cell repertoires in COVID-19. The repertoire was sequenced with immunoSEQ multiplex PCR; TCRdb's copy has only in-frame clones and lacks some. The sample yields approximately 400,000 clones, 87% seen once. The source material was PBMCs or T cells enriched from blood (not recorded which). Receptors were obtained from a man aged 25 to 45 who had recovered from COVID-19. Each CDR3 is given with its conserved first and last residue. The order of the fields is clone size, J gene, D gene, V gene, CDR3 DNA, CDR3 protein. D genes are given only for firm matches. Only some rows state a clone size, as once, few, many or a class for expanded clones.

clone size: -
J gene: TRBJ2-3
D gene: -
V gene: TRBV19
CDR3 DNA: TGTGCCAGTAGTATTCGGTACGCTACAGATACGCAGTATTTT
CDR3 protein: CASSIRYATDTQYF

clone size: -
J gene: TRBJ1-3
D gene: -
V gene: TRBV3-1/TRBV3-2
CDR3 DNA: TGTGCCAGCAGCCAGGGACAAACGATCCAACTCTCTGGAAACACCATATATTTT
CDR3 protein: CASSQGQTIQLSGNTIYF

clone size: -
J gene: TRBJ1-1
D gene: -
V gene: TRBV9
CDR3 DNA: TGTGCCAGCAGCCTTATGACAGGGAACACTGAAGCTTTCTTT
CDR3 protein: CASSLMTGNTEAFF

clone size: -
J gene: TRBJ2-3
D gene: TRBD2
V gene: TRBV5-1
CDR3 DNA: TGCGCCAGCAGGGCTAGCGGGGCCACAGATACGCAGTATTTT
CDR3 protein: CASRASGATDTQYF

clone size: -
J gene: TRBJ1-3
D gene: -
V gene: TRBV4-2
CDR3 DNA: TGTGCCAGCAGCCAAGCCCCGTTTGGAGGAGGAAACACCATATATTTT
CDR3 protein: CASSQAPFGGGNTIYF

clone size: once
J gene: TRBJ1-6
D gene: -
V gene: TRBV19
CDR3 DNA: TGTGCCAGTAGTATTTCCGGGAGTTCACCCCTCCACTTT
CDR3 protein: CASSISGSSPLHF

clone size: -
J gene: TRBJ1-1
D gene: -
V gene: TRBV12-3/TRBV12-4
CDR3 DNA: TGTGCCAGCAGTTTCCGGGCTGAAGCTTTCTTT
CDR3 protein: CASSFRAEAFF

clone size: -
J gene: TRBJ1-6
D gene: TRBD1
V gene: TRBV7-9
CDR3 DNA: TGTGCCAGCAGCATAGGGACAGGGGAGCCCCTCCACTTT
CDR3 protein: CASSIGTGEPLHF

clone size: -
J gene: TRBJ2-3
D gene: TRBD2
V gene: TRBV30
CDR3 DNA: TGTGCCTGGAGTGTACTTAGCGGGGTCGGGACGCAGTATTTT
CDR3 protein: CAWSVLSGVGTQYF

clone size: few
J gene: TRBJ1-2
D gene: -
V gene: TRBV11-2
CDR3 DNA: TGTGCCAGCAGCTTAGGAACAGCCAATGGCTACACCTTC
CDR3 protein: CASSLGTANGYTF

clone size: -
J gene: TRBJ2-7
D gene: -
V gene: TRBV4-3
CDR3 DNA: TGCGCCAGCAGCCAAGAAACGGGTACCTACGAGCAGTACTTC
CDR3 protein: CASSQETGTYEQYF

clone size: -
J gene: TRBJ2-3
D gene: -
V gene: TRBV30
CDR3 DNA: TGTGCCTTCTACTACAACAGGAAAAACACAGATACGCAGTATTTT
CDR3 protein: CAFYYNRKNTDTQYF

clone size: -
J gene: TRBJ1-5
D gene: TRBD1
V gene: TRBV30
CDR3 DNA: TGTGCCTCGAACAGGGGACCCAATCAGCCCCAGCATTTT
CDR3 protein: CASNRGPNQPQHF

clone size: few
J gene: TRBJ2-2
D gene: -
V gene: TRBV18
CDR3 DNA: TGTGCCAGCTCACCTGGGTGGACAGAGTCTTCGGGGGAGCTGTTTTTT
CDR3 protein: CASSPGWTESSGELFF

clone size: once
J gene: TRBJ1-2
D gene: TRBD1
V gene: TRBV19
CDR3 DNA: TGTGCCAGTAGTGCCAACAGGGGTACGGGCTACACCTTC
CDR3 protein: CASSANRGTGYTF

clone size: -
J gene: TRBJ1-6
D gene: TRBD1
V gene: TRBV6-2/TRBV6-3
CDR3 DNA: TGTGCCAGCAGTTACTCTCAGGGGGATTCCTATAATTCACCCCTCCACTTT
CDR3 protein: CASSYSQGDSYNSPLHF

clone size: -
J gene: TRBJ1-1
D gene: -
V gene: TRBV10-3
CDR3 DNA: TGTGCCATCAGTGAAGAGGTTACTGAAGCTTTCTTT
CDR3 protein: CAISEEVTEAFF

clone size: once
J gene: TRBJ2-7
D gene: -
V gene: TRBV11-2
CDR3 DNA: TGTGCCAGCAGCTTAGTTACCGGGGGCTCCTACGAGCAGTACTTC
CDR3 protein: CASSLVTGGSYEQYF

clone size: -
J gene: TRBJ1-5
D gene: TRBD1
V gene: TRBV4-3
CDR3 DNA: TGCGCCAGCAGCCCGGGACAGGACCTCAATCAGCCCCAGCATTTT
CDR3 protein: CASSPGQDLNQPQHF

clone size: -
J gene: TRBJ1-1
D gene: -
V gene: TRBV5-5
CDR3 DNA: TGTGCCAGCAGCTTGCGGAGGGGGGGCACGGCTGAAGCTTTCTTT
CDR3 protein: CASSLRRGGTAEAFF

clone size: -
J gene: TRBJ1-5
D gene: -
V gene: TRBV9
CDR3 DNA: TGTGCCAGCAGCGTAGCGGGTCAGGGTGATCAGCCCCAGCATTTT
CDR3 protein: CASSVAGQGDQPQHF

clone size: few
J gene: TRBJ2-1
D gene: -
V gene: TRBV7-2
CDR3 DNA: TGTGCCAGCAGCTCCAGGGGTTTTGGGCAGTTCTTC
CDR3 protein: CASSSRGFGQFF

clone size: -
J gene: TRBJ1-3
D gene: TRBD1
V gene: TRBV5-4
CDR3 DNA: TGTGCCAGCAGCTGGCAGGGGGAAAACACCATATATTTT
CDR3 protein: CASSWQGENTIYF

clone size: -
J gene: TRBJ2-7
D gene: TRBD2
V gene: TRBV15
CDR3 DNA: TGTGCCACCAGCAGGGGTACACTAGCGGGGACTTCGAAGGAGCAGTACTTC
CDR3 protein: CATSRGTLAGTSKEQYF

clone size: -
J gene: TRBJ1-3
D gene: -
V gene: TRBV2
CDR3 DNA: TGTGCCAGCAGGGCGGGACGGGAGAGCTCTGGAAACACCATATATTTT
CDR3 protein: CASRAGRESSGNTIYF

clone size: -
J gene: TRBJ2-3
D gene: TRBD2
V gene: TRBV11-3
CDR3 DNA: TGTGCCAGCAGCCGGGGGGGCCGGGATACGCAGTATTTT
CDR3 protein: CASSRGGRDTQYF

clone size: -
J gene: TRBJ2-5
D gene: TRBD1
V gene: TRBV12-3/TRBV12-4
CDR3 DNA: TGTGCCAGCGGACAGGGACTTCAAGAGACCCAGTACTTC
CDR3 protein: CASGQGLQETQYF

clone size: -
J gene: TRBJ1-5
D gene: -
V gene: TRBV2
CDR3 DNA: TGTGCCAGCACAGGGTTATATCAGCCCCAGCATTTT
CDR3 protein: CASTGLYQPQHF

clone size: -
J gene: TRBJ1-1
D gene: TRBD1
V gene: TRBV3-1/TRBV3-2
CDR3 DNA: TGTGCCAGCAGCGACAGGGACACTGAAGCTTTCTTT
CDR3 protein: CASSDRDTEAFF

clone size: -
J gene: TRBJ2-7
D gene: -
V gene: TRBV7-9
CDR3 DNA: TGTGCCAGCAGCTTGGGGAGTATCTCCTACGAGCAGTACTTC
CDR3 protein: CASSLGSISYEQYF

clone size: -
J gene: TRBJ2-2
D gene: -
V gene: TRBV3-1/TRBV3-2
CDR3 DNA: TGTGCCAGCAGCCAAGGTCGGTCAGGGGTCACCGGGGAGCTGTTTTTT
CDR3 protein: CASSQGRSGVTGELFF

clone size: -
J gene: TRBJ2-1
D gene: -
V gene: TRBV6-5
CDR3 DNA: TGTGCCAGCAGTTACTCGATTAGCGGCGATGAGCAGTTCTTC
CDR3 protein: CASSYSISGDEQFF

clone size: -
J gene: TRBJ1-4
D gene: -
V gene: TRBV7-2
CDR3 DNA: TGTGCCAGCAGCCCAACGGGAAAGACAGGTCTCTTCGAAAAACTGTTTTTT
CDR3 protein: CASSPTGKTGLFEKLFF

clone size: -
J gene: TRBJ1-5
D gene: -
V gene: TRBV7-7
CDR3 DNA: TGTGCTAGCAGCTTAATTTTGTCTGGCTGTTCGTGGCCCCAGCATTTT
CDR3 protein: CASSLILSGCSWPQHF

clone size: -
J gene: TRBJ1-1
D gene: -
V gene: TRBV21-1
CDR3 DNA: TGTGCCAGCAGCAAACCAACAGGATCTGAAGCTTTCTTT
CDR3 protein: CASSKPTGSEAFF

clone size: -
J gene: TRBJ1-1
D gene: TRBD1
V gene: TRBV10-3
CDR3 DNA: TGTGCCATCAGTGGCCCCGGACAGGGGCGGGACACTGAAGCTTTCTTT
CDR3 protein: CAISGPGQGRDTEAFF

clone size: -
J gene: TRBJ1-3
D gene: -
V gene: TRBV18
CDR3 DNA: TGTGCCAGCTCACCGGCTAGTCTCACCATATATTTT
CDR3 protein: CASSPASLTIYF

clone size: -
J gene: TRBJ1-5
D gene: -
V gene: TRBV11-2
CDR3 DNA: TGTGCCAGCAGCGTTACCGGGACAAGCAATCAGCCCCAGCATTTT
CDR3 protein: CASSVTGTSNQPQHF

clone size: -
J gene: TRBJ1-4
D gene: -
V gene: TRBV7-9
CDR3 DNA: TGTGCCAGCAGCCCACAGGGAACTAATGAAAAACTGTTTTTT
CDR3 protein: CASSPQGTNEKLFF

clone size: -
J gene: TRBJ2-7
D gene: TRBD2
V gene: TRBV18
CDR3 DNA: TGTGCCAGCTCACCAGCGGGGGGGCCCTACGAGCAGTACTTC
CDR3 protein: CASSPAGGPYEQYF

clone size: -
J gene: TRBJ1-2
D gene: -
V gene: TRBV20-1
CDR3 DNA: TGCAGTGCAGTCGGGGGAGCTGGCTACACCTTC
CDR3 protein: CSAVGGAGYTF

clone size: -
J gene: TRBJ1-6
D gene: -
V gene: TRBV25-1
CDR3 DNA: TGTGCCAGCAGTGGACAGTCCTATAATTCACCCCTCCACTTT
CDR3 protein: CASSGQSYNSPLHF

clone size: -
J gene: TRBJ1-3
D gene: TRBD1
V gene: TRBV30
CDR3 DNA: TGTGCCTCCTGGACAGGGGGCCTTGGAAACACCATATATTTT
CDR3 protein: CASWTGGLGNTIYF

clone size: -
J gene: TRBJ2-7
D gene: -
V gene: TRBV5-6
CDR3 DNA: TGTGCCAGCAGCTCGGACAGAAGCTACGAGCAGTACTTC
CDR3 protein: CASSSDRSYEQYF

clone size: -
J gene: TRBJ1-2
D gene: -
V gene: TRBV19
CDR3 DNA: TGTGCCAGTAGTAATGGAGCGGGATCCCACGGAGACTATGGCTACACCTTC
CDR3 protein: CASSNGAGSHGDYGYTF

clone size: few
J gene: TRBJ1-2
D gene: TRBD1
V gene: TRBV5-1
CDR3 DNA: TGCGCCAGCAGCCCCACCGGACAGGGGAGCTATGGCTACACCTTC
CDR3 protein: CASSPTGQGSYGYTF

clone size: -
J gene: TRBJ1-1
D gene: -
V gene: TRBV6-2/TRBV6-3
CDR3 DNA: TGTGCCAGCAGTTCCTTACAGGGAAAGACTGAAGCTTTCTTT
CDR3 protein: CASSSLQGKTEAFF

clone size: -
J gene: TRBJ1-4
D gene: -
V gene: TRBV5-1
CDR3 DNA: TGCGCCAGCAGCTTGGGCGGGGGAACTAATGAAAAACTGTTTTTT
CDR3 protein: CASSLGGGTNEKLFF

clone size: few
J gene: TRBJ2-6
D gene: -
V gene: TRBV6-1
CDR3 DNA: TGTGCCAGCAGTGAAGCGCAGGGTGGGGCCAACGTCCTGACTTTC
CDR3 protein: CASSEAQGGANVLTF

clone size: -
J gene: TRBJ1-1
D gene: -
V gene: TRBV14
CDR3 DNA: TGTGCCAGCAGTTTTGGGGCGATGAACACTGAAGCTTTCTTT
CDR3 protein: CASSFGAMNTEAFF

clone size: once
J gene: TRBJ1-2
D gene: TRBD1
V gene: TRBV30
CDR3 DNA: TGTGCCTGGAGTGTACAAGGGGGCGGCTACACCTTC
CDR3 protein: CAWSVQGGGYTF

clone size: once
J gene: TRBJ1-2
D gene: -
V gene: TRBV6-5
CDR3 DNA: TGTGCCAGCAGTCCCCCGGGTCGTGGCTACACCTTC
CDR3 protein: CASSPPGRGYTF

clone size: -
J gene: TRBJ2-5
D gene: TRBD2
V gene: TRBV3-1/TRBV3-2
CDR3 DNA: TGTGCCAGCAGCCAAGATCGTCTGGGGGGGAGGGAGACCCAGTACTTC
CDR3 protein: CASSQDRLGGRETQYF

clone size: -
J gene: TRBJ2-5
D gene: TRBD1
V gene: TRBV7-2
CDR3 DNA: TGTGCCAGCAGCCCGGGACAGGGGGCGCGGGAGACCCAGTACTTC
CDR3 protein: CASSPGQGARETQYF

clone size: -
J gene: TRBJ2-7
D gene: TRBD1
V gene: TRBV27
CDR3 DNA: TGTGCCAGCAGTTTGAGGACAGGGATTAACTACGAGCAGTACTTC
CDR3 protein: CASSLRTGINYEQYF